A selection of T cell receptor beta chains follows, all from one sample in a study of T cell responses to AZD1222 COVID-19 vaccine. Sequenced by immunoSEQ multiplex PCR; TCRdb stores in-frame clones only, minus some. Of tens of thousands of clones in the sample, around nine tenths were seen once. Material: peripheral blood, obtained 28 days after the second AZD1222 dose. Receptors were obtained from an adult who received the AZD1222 COVID-19 vaccine. CDR3s include the opening cysteine and the closing phenylalanine or tryptophan. D genes are given only for firm matches. Clone size is shown for a subset of rows, as once, few, many or a class of expanded clone.

V gene	D gene	CDR3 length	J gene	clone size	CDR3 protein	CDR3 DNA
TRBV2	TRBD1	14	TRBJ2-5	.	CASNQQGSQETQYF	TGTGCCAGCAACCAACAGGGGAGCCAAGAGACCCAGTACTTC
TRBV6-5	.	13	TRBJ2-5	.	CASSYISEETQYF	TGTGCCAGCAGTTACATTAGCGAAGAGACCCAGTACTTC
TRBV7-3	TRBD2	15	TRBJ2-1	.	CASSSSAGPYNEQFF	TGTGCCAGCAGCTCTTCAGCGGGGCCCTACAATGAGCAGTTCTTC
TRBV7-2	TRBD2	15	TRBJ2-1	.	CASSATSGGYNEQFF	TGTGCCAGCAGCGCAACTAGCGGGGGGTACAATGAGCAGTTCTTC
TRBV28	TRBD1	17	TRBJ2-3	.	CASRTNRGTGDPDTQYF	TGTGCCAGCAGGACAAACAGAGGGACAGGGGACCCAGATACGCAGTATTTT
TRBV6-5	.	13	TRBJ1-5	.	CATGALSNQPQHF	TGTGCCACCGGGGCCTTGAGTAATCAGCCCCAGCATTTT
TRBV6-5	.	15	TRBJ1-5	once	CASSYSSTGNQPQHF	TGTGCCAGCAGTTACTCGAGCACAGGGAATCAGCCCCAGCATTTT
TRBV5-6	.	15	TRBJ1-5	few	CASSFWQGFNQPQHF	TGTGCCAGCAGCTTCTGGCAGGGTTTTAATCAGCCCCAGCATTTT
TRBV7-9	TRBD1	16	TRBJ1-2	once	CASSPRERQGARGYTF	TGTGCCAGCAGCCCAAGGGAAAGACAGGGGGCCAGGGGCTACACCTTC
TRBV10-3	.	14	TRBJ1-1	.	CAISDQGRNTEAFF	TGTGCCATCAGTGATCAGGGGCGGAACACTGAAGCTTTCTTT
TRBV27	.	14	TRBJ1-2	.	CASSFRRDYGGYTF	TGTGCCAGCAGTTTCCGCAGAGACTATGGTGGCTACACCTTC
TRBV9	.	13	TRBJ1-5	.	CASSADGNQPQHF	TGTGCCAGCAGCGCGGACGGGAATCAGCCCCAGCATTTT
TRBV15	.	13	TRBJ1-5	.	CATDGGYSQPQHF	TGTGCCACTGACGGGGGCTATAGTCAGCCCCAGCATTTT
TRBV18	.	14	TRBJ2-1	.	CASSPPRGIDEQFF	TGTGCCAGCTCACCACCGCGGGGCATAGATGAGCAGTTCTTC
TRBV19	.	14	TRBJ1-1	.	CASSVSQLNTEAFF	TGTGCCAGTAGTGTCAGTCAGCTGAACACTGAAGCTTTCTTT
TRBV10-1	.	12	TRBJ2-3	once	CASSESQDTQYF	TGCGCCAGCAGTGAGTCCCAAGATACGCAGTATTTT
TRBV6-5	.	14	TRBJ1-6	.	CASSEDSLNSPLHF	TGTGCCAGCAGCGAGGATTCGCTTAATTCACCCCTCCACTTT
TRBV10-3	.	13	TRBJ2-5	.	CAISWDTQETQYF	TGTGCCATCAGCTGGGACACCCAAGAGACCCAGTACTTC
TRBV7-9	.	12	TRBJ1-1	.	CASSLRAGEAFF	TGTGCCAGCAGCTTACGGGCAGGGGAAGCTTTCTTT
TRBV28	.	14	TRBJ1-3	.	CASSPGDTRNTIYF	TGTGCCAGCAGTCCGGGGGACACTCGAAACACCATATATTTT
TRBV19	TRBD1	18	TRBJ1-5	.	CASSITGTGGYSNQPQHF	TGTGCCAGTAGTATCACCGGGACAGGGGGGTATAGCAATCAGCCCCAGCATTTT
TRBV29-1	TRBD1	15	TRBJ1-1	.	CSVGGQGGKNTEAFF	TGCAGCGTTGGGGGTCAGGGGGGTAAGAACACTGAAGCTTTCTTT
TRBV6-5	.	13	TRBJ1-6	.	CASSTGWNSPLHF	TGTGCCAGCAGCACAGGGTGGAATTCACCCCTCCACTTT
TRBV5-1	.	14	TRBJ1-1	.	CASSLANGNTEAFF	TGCGCCAGCAGCTTGGCGAACGGTAACACTGAAGCTTTCTTT
TRBV10-3	TRBD1	15	TRBJ1-2	.	CAIRGQGPKEDGYTF	TGTGCCATCAGAGGACAGGGGCCCAAGGAGGATGGCTACACCTTC
TRBV24-1	.	13	TRBJ1-1	.	CATSGHMNTEAFF	TGTGCCACCTCAGGACACATGAACACTGAAGCTTTCTTT
TRBV23-1	.	14	TRBJ1-5	.	CASSQWGWSQPQHF	TGCGCCAGCAGTCAATGGGGATGGAGTCAGCCCCAGCATTTT
TRBV7-2	.	15	TRBJ2-5	.	CASSQGGAGGETQYF	TGTGCCAGCAGCCAGGGAGGCGCTGGGGGGGAGACCCAGTACTTC
TRBV18	.	14	TRBJ1-1	.	CASSPVQGWTEAFF	TGTGCCAGCTCACCAGTACAGGGTTGGACTGAAGCTTTCTTT
TRBV28	.	18	TRBJ2-7	.	CASSYIWGGAGAVYEQYF	TGTGCCAGCAGCTATATATGGGGGGGCGCCGGAGCGGTCTACGAGCAGTACTTC
TRBV3-1/TRBV3-2	.	13	TRBJ2-7	.	CASSPSAAYEQYF	TGTGCCAGCAGCCCTTCAGCGGCCTACGAGCAGTACTTC
TRBV27	TRBD1	14	TRBJ2-7	.	CASSLSGTDYEQYF	TGTGCCAGCAGTTTATCGGGGACAGACTACGAGCAGTACTTC
TRBV27	TRBD1	14	TRBJ1-2	.	CASSLRGTVGGYTF	TGTGCCAGCAGTTTACGGGGGACAGTCGGCGGCTACACCTTC
TRBV6-5	.	14	TRBJ1-2	few	CASTLLPQNYGYTF	TGTGCCAGCACTCTTCTCCCCCAGAACTATGGCTACACCTTC
TRBV3-1/TRBV3-2	.	12	TRBJ1-1	.	CASSHDDSRAFF	TGTGCCAGCAGCCACGATGACAGTCGAGCTTTCTTT
TRBV5-6	.	13	TRBJ1-5	.	CASSTYSNQPQHF	TGTGCCAGCAGCACCTATAGCAATCAGCCCCAGCATTTT
TRBV4-1	TRBD2	16	TRBJ2-7	.	CASSQDPAGGSYEQYF	TGCGCCAGCAGCCAAGATCCAGCGGGGGGGTCGTACGAGCAGTACTTC
TRBV2	TRBD1	15	TRBJ1-4	.	CASSDPSGQGSKLFF	TGTGCCAGCAGTGACCCCTCGGGACAGGGCAGTAAACTGTTTTTT
TRBV12-3/TRBV12-4	.	13	TRBJ1-2	.	CASSPVRYYGYTF	TGTGCCAGCAGCCCAGTCCGGTACTATGGCTACACCTTC
TRBV2	.	15	TRBJ1-1	once	CASSGFGRENTEAFF	TGTGCCAGCAGTGGGTTCGGCAGGGAGAACACTGAAGCTTTCTTT
TRBV7-8	.	16	TRBJ2-1	.	CASSLTRTEPYNEQFF	TGTGCCAGCAGCCTAACTCGGACAGAACCCTACAATGAGCAGTTCTTC
TRBV2	.	11	TRBJ1-2	.	CASRAGPGYTF	TGTGCCAGCAGAGCAGGGCCTGGCTACACCTTC
TRBV4-1	.	17	TRBJ2-4	.	CASSQGATYLAKNIQYF	TGCGCCAGCAGCCAAGGGGCAACGTACCTAGCCAAAAACATTCAGTACTTC
TRBV11-2	.	13	TRBJ2-7	.	CASSLAAEYEQYF	TGTGCCAGCAGTTTAGCGGCCGAATACGAGCAGTACTTC
TRBV4-1	TRBD2	18	TRBJ2-5	.	CASSQNPGLAGGQETQYF	TGCGCCAGCAGCCAGAACCCGGGACTAGCGGGGGGGCAAGAGACCCAGTACTTC
TRBV2	TRBD1	14	TRBJ2-7	.	CASTQDRGTYEQYF	TGTGCCAGCACACAGGACAGGGGGACCTACGAGCAGTACTTC
TRBV6-4	.	13	TRBJ1-1	.	CASSEETNTEAFF	TGTGCCAGCAGTGAGGAGACGAACACTGAAGCTTTCTTT
TRBV5-1	TRBD2	16	TRBJ2-2	.	CASSLSGTRNTGELFF	TGCGCCAGCAGCTTGAGCGGGACGAGGAACACCGGGGAGCTGTTTTTT
TRBV18	.	15	TRBJ1-3	.	CASSPKGKAGNTIYF	TGTGCCAGCTCACCAAAAGGGAAGGCTGGAAACACCATATATTTT
TRBV7-9	.	14	TRBJ1-1	few	CASSQRGTNTEAFF	TGTGCCAGCAGCCAAAGAGGGACGAACACTGAAGCTTTCTTT
TRBV11-2	.	16	TRBJ1-5	.	CASSPIGGDRNQPQHF	TGTGCCAGCAGCCCTATAGGGGGAGATCGCAATCAGCCCCAGCATTTT
TRBV24-1	.	13	TRBJ1-1	once	CATSTPEHTEAFF	TGTGCCACCAGTACACCTGAGCACACTGAAGCTTTCTTT
TRBV5-1	.	13	TRBJ2-3	.	CASSLGSTDTQYF	TGCGCCAGCAGCTTGGGTAGCACAGATACGCAGTATTTT